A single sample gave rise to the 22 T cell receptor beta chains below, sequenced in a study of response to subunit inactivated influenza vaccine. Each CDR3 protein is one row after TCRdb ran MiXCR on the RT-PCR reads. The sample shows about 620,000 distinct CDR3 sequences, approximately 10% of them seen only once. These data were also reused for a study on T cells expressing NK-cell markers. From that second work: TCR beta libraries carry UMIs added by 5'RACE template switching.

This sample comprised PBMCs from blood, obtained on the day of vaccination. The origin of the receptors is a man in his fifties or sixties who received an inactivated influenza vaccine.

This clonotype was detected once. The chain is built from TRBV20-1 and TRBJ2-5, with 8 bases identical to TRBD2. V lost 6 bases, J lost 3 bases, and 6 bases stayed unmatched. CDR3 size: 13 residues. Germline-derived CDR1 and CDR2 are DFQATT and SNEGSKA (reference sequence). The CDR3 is CSAGGGNEETQYF. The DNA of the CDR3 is TGCAGTGCCGGGGGGGGCAATGAAGAGACCCAGTACTTC.

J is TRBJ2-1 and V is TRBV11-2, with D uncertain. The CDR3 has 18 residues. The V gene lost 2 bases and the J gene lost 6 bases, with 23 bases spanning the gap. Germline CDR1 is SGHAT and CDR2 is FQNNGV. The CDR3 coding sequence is TGTGCCAGCAGCTTACTATTAGGGCATGGTAGTTTTTTCAATGAGCAGTTCTTC. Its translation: CASSLLLGHGSFFNEQFF.

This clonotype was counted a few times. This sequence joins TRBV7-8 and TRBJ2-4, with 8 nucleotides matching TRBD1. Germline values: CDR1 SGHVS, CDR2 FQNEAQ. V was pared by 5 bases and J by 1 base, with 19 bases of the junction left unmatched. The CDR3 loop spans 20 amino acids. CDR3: CASSHPFHVIGTGAKNIQYF. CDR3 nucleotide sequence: TGTGCCAGCAGCCATCCATTTCACGTTATTGGGACAGGCGCCAAAAACATTCAGTACTTC. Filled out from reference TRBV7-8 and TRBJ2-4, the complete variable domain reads GAGVSQSPRYKVAKRGQDVALRCDPISGHVSLFWYQQALGQGPEFLTYFQNEAQLDKSGLPSDRFFAERPEGSVSTLKIQRTQQEDSAVYLCASSHPFHVIGTGAKNIQYFGAGTRLSVL.

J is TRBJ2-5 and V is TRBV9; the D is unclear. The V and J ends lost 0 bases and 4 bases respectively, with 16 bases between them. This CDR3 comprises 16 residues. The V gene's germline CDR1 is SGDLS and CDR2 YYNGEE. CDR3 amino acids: CASSVDVGSPRETQYF. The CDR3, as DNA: TGTGCCAGCAGCGTAGACGTAGGCAGCCCCCGAGAGACCCAGTACTTC.

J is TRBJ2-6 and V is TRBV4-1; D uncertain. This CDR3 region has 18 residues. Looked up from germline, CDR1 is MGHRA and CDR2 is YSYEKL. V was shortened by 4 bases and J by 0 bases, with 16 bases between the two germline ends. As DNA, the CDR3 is TGCGCCAGCAGCCGTGTGTCAGGCGCCGTCTCTGGGGCCAACGTCCTGACTTTC. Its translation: CASSRVSGAVSGANVLTF.

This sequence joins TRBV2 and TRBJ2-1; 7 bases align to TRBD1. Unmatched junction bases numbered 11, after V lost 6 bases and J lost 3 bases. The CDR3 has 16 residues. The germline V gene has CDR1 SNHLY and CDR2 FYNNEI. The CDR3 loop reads CASSLEGQIVYNEQFF. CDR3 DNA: TGTGCCAGCAGCCTCGAGGGACAGATAGTCTACAATGAGCAGTTCTTC.

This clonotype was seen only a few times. CDR3 in DNA: TGTGCCAGCAGTCGATCAAGCGGGTCCCACGAGCAGTACTTC. It translates to CASSRSSGSHEQYF. The chain is built from TRBV12-3 or TRBV12-4 and TRBJ2-7, with D tentatively TRBD2 (6 bases). The CDR3 is 14 amino acids. The V end lost 5 bases, the J end lost 5 bases, and 16 bases lay between the germline ends.

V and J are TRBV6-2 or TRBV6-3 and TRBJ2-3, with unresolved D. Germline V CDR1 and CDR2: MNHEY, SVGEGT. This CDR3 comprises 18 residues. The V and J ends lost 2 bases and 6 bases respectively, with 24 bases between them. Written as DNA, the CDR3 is TGTGCCAGCAGTTACCCTAGGGTCGGTTTGAGGTCGACCGATACGCAGTATTTT. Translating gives CASSYPRVGLRSTDTQYF.

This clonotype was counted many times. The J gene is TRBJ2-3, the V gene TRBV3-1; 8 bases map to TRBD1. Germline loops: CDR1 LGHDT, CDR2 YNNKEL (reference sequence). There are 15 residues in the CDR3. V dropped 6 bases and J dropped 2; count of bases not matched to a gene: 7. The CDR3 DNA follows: TGTGCCAGCAGAGAACGGGGACAGGCCACAGATACGCAGTATTTT. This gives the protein CASRERGQATDTQYF.

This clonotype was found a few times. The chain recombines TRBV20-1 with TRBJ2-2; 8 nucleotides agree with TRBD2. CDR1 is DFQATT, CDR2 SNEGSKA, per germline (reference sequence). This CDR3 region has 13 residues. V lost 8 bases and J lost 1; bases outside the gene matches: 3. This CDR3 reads CSSLAGNTGELFF. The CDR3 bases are TGCAGTTCCCTAGCGGGGAACACCGGGGAGCTGTTTTTT.

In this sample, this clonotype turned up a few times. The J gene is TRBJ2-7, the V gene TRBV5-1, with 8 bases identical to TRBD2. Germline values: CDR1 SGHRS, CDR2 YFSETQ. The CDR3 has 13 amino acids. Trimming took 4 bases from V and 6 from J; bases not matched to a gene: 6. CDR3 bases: TGCGCCAGCAGCCGGGAGGGCCCCTTCGAGCAGTACTTC. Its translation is CASSREGPFEQYF.

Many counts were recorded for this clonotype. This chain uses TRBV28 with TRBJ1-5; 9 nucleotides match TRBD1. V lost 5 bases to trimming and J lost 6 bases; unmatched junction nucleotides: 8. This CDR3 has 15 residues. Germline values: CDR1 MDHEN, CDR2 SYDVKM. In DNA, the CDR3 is TGTGCCAGCAGTGTCTACAGGGGGCGCATTCAGCCCCAGCATTTT. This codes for CASSVYRGRIQPQHF.

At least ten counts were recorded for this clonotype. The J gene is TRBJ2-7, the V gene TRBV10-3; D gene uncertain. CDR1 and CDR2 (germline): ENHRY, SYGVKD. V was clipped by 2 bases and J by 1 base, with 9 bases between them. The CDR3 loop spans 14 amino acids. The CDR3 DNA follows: TGTGCCATCAGTGAGCCCTTTAGTTCCTACGAGCAGTACTTC. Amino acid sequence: CAISEPFSSYEQYF.

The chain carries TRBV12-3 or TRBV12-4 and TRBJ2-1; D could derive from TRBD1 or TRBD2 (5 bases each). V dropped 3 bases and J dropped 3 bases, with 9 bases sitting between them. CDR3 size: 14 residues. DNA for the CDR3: TGTGCCAGCAGTTTTGGGACGGTCTACAATGAGCAGTTCTTC. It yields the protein CASSFGTVYNEQFF.

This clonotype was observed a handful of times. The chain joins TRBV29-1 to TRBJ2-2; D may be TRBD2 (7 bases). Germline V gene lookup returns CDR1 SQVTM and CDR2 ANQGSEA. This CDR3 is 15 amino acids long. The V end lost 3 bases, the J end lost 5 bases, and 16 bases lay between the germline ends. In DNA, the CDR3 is TGCAGCGTTGATGGGGGGGGCCTTGGGACCGGGGAGCTGTTTTTT. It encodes CSVDGGGLGTGELFF.

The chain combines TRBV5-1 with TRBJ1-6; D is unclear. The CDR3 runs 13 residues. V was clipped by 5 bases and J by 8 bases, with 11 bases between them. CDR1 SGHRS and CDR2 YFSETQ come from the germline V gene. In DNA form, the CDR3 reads TGCGCCAGCAGGGCGGCGGTAGATTCACCCCTCCACTTT. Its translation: CASRAAVDSPLHF.

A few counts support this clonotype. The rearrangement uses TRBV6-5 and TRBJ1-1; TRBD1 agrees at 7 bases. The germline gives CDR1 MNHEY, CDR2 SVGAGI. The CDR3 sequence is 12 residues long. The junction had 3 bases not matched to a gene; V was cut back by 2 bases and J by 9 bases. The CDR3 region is CASSYQTGKAFF. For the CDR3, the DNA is TGTGCCAGCAGTTACCAGACAGGGAAAGCTTTCTTT.

The CDR3 coding sequence is TGTGCCATCACAATCCGGGACAGAGACCCTAACTATGGCTACACCTTC. This sequence encodes CAITIRDRDPNYGYTF. V and J are TRBV10-3 and TRBJ1-2; 7 positions agree with TRBD1. Trimming cost V 7 bases and J 0 bases; bases outside gene matches: 11. In germline, CDR1 is ENHRY, CDR2 SYGVKD. This CDR3 contains 16 residues.

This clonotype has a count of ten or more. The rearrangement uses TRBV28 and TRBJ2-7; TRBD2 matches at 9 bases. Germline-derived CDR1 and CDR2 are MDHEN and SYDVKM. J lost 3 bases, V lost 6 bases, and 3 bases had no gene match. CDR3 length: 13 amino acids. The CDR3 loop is CASSFSGSYEQYF. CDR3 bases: TGTGCCAGCAGCTTTAGCGGGAGCTACGAGCAGTACTTC.

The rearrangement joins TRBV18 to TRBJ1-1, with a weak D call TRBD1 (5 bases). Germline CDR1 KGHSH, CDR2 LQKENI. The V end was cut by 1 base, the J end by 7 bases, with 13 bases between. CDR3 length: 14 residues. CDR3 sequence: CASSPQGNGGEAFF. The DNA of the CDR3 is TGTGCCAGCTCACCACAGGGGAATGGTGGTGAAGCTTTCTTT.

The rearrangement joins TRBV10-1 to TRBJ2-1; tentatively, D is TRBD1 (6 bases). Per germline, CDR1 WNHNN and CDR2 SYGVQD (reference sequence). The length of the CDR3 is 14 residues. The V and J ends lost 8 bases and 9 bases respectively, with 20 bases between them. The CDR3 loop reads CASSNLQGIGEQFF. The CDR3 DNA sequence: TGCGCCAGCTCCAATTTACAGGGAATAGGTGAGCAGTTCTTC.

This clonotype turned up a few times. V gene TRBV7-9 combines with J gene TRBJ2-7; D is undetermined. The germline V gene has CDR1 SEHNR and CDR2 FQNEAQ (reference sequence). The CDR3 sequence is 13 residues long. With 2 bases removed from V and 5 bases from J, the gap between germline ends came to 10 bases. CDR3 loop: CASSLSAVDEQYF. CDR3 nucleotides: TGTGCCAGCAGCTTAAGCGCCGTTGACGAGCAGTACTTC. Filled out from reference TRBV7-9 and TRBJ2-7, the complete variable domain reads DTGVSQNPRHKITKRGQNVTFRCDPISEHNRLYWYRQTLGQGPEFLTYFQNEAQLEKSRLLSDRFSAERPKGSFSTLEIQRTEQGDSAMYLCASSLSAVDEQYFGPGTRLTVT.